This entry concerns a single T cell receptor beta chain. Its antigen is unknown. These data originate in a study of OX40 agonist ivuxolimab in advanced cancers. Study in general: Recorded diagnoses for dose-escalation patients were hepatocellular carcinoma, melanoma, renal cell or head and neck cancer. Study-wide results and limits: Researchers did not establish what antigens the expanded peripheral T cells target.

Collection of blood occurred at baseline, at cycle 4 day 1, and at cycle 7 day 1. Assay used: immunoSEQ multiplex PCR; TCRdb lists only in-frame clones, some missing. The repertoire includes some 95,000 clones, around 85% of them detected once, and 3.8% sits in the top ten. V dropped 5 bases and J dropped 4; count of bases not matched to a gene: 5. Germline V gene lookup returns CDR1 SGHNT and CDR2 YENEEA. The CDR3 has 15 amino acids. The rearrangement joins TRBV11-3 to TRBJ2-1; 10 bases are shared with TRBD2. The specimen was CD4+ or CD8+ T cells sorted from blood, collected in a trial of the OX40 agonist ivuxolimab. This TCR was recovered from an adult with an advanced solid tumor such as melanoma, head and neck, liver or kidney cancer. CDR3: CASSLGTSAYNEQFF. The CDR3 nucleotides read TGTGCCAGCAGCCTGGGGACTAGCGCATACAATGAGCAGTTCTTC.